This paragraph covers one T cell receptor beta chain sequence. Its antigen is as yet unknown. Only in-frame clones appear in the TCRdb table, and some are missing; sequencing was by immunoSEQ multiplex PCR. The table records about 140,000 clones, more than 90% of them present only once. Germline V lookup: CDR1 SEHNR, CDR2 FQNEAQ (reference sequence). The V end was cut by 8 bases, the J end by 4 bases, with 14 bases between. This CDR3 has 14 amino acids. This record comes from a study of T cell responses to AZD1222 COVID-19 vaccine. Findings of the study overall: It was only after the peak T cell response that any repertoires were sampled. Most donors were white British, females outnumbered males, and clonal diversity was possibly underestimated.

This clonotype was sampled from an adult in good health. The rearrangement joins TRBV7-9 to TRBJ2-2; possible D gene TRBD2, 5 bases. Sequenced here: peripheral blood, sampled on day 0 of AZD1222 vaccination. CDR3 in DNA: TGTGCCAGCCAGAAAGACACTAGCACCGGGGAGCTGTTTTTT. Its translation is CASQKDTSTGELFF.